This T cell receptor beta chain came from a study of OX40 agonist ivuxolimab in advanced cancers. The method was immunoSEQ multiplex PCR; TCRdb's version includes in-frame clones alone and lacks a portion of them. The sample lists fewer than 95,000 clones, about 86% occurring once. Germline V gene sequence: CDR1 ENHRY, CDR2 SYGVKD. The ends lost 6 bases at V and 2 bases at J; junction bases unmatched: 7. CDR3 size: 15 residues. This clonotype was sampled from an adult with an advanced solid tumor such as melanoma, head and neck, liver or kidney cancer. The sample consisted of CD4+ or CD8+ T cells sorted from blood, taken in a trial of the OX40 agonist ivuxolimab. This sequence joins TRBV10-3 and TRBJ1-5; 7 bases match TRBD1. CDR3 protein: CAISRQGGGNQPQHF. The DNA for the CDR3 is TGTGCCATCAGCCGACAGGGAGGTGGCAATCAGCCCCAGCATTTT.